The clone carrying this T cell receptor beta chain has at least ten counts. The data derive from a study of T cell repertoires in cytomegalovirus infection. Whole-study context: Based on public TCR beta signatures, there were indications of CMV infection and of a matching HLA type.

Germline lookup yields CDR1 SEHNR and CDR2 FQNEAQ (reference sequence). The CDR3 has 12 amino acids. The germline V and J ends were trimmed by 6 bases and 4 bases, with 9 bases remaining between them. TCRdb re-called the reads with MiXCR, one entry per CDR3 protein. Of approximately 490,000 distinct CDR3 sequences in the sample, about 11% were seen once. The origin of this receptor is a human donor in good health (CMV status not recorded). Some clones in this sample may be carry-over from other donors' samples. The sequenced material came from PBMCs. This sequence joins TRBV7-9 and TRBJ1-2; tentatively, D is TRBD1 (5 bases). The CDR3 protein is CASSSGTYGYTF. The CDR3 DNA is TGTGCCAGCAGTTCCGGGACCTATGGCTACACCTTC.